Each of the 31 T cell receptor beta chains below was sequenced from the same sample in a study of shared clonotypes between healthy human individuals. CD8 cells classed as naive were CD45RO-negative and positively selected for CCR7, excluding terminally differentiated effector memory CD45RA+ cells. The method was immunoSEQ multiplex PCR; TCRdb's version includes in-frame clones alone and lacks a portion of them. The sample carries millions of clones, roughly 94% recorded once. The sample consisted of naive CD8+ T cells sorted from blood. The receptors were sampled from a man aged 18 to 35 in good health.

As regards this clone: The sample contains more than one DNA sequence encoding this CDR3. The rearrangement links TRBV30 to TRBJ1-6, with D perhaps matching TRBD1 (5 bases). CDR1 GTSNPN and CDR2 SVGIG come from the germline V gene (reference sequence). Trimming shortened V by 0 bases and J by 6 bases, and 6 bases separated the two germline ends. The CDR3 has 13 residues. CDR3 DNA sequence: TGTGCCTGGAGTGTTCAGGGTAATTCACCCCTCCACTTT. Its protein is CAWSVQGNSPLHF.

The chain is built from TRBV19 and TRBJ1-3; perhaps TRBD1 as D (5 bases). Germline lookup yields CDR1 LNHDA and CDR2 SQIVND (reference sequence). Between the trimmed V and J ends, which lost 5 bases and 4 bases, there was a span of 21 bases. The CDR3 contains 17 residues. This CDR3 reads CASSDRADSQSGNTIYF. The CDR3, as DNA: TGTGCCAGTAGTGATCGGGCCGACAGTCAATCCGGAAACACCATATATTTT.

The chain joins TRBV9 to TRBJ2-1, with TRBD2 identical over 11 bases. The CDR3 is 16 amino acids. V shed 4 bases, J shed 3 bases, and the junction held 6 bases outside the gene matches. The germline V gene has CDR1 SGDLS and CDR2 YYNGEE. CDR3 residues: CASSPKGLADYNEQFF. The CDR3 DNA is TGTGCCAGCAGCCCCAAGGGACTAGCGGACTACAATGAGCAGTTCTTC. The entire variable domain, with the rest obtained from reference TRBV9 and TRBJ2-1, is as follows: DSGVTQTPKHLITATGQRVTLRCSPRSGDLSVYWYQQSLDQGLQFLIQYYNGEERAKGNILERFSAQQFPDLHSELNLSSLELGDSALYFCASSPKGLADYNEQFFGPGTRLTVL.

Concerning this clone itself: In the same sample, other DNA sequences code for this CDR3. The CDR3 region has the DNA TGTGCCAGCAGCTTGGACGGCTACGAGCAGTACTTC. Amino acids: CASSLDGYEQYF. This chain joins TRBV5-4 and TRBJ2-7; D gene unclear. Germline V gene sequence: CDR1 SGHNT, CDR2 YYREEE (reference sequence). V was cut by 0 bases and J by 3 bases, with 4 bases left in between. The CDR3 contains 12 residues.

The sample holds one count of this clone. The CDR3, as DNA: TGCAGCGTTGAAACCGGGACACCGACCTACGAGCAGTACTTC. The encoded protein is CSVETGTPTYEQYF. The J gene is TRBJ2-7, the V gene TRBV29-1; tentatively, D is TRBD1 (6 bases). Germline assignment: CDR1 SQVTM and CDR2 ANQGSEA. Between the trimmed V and J ends, which lost 2 bases and 2 bases, there was a span of 13 bases. This CDR3 contains 14 residues.

The CDR3 protein is CASSLVSGEDTQYF. The CDR3 nucleotides are TGTGCCAGCAGCTTAGTTAGCGGGGAGGATACGCAGTATTTT. The chain has TRBV7-2 and TRBJ2-3, with TRBD2 matching over 8 bases. This CDR3 contains 14 residues. Germline V gene lookup returns CDR1 SGHTA and CDR2 FQGNSA. Unmatched junction bases numbered 3, after V lost 1 base and J lost 6 bases.

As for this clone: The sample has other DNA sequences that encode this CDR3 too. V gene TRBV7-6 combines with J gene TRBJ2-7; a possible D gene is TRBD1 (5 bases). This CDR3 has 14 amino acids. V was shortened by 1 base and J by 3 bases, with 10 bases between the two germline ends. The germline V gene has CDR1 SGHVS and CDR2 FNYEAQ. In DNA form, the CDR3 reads TGTGCCAGCAGCTTAGGGGGTCAGGGCTACGAGCAGTACTTC. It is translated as CASSLGGQGYEQYF.

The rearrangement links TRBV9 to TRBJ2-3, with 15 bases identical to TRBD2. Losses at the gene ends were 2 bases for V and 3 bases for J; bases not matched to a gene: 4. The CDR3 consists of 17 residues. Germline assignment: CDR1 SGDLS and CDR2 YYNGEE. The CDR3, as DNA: TGTGCCAGCAGCGTCCGGACTAGCGGGAGGGGGACAGATACGCAGTATTTT. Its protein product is CASSVRTSGRGTDTQYF.

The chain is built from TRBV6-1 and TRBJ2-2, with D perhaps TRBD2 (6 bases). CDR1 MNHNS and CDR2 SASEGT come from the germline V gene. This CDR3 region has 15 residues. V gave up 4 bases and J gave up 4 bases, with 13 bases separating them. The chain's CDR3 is CASSGLVVPTGELFF. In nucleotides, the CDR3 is TGTGCCAGCAGTGGACTAGTAGTTCCCACCGGGGAGCTGTTTTTT.

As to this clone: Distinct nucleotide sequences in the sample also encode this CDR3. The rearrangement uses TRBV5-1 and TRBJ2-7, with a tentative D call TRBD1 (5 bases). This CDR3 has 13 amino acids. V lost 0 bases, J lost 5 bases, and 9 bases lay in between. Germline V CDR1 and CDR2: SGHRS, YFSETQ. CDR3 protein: CASSLGQGNEQYF. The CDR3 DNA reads TGCGCCAGCAGCTTGGGGCAGGGAAACGAGCAGTACTTC.

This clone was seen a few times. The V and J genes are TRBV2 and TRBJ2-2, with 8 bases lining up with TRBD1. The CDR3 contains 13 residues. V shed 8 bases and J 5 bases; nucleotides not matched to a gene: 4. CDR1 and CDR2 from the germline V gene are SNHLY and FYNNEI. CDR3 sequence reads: CASGQGSTGELFF. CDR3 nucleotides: TGTGCCAGCGGACAGGGCTCGACCGGGGAGCTGTTTTTT.

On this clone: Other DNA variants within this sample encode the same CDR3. CDR3 bases: TGCGCCAGCAGCCAAGGGTCCCAGAACACTGAAGCTTTCTTT. The encoded protein is CASSQGSQNTEAFF. V is TRBV4-1 and J is TRBJ1-1; D remains unclear. Germline CDR1 MGHRA, CDR2 YSYEKL. The V end lost 1 base, the J end lost 1 base, and 7 bases lay between the germline ends. The CDR3 totals 14 residues.

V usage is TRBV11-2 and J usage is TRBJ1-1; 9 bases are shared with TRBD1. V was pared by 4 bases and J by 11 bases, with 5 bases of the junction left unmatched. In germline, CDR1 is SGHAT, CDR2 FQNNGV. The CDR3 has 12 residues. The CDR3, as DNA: TGTGCCAGCAGCTGGGGACAGGGTGGGGCTTTCTTT. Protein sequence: CASSWGQGGAFF. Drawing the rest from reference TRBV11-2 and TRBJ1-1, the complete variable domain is EAGVAQSPRYKIIEKRQSVAFWCNPISGHATLYWYQQILGQGPKLLIQFQNNGVVDDSQLPKDRFSAERLKGVDSTLKIQPAKLEDSAVYLCASSWGQGGAFFGQGTRLTVV.

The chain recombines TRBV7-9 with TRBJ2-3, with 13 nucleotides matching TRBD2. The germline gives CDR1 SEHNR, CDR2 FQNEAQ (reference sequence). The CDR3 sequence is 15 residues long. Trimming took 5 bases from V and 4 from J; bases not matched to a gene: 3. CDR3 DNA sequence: TGTGCCAGCAGCCCGACTAGCGGGGGGTCAGATACGCAGTATTTT. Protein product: CASSPTSGGSDTQYF. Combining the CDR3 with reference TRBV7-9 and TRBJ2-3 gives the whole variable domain DTGVSQNPRHKITKRGQNVTFRCDPISEHNRLYWYRQTLGQGPEFLTYFQNEAQLEKSRLLSDRFSAERPKGSFSTLEIQRTEQGDSAMYLCASSPTSGGSDTQYFGPGTRLTVL.

The CDR3 DNA sequence: TGCAGCGTTTTTTTACAGGGTGGTGAGCAGTACTTC. As protein: CSVFLQGGEQYF. The chain links TRBV29-1 to TRBJ2-7; TRBD1 might be the D (6 bases). The CDR3 runs 12 residues. V was cut by 5 bases and J by 7 bases, with 15 bases left in between. The V gene's germline CDR1 is SQVTM and CDR2 ANQGSEA.

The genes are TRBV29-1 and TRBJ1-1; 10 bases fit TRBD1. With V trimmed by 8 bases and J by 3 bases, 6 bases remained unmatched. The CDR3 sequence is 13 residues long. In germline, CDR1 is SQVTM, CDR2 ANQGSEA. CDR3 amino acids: CSTTGQGHTEAFF. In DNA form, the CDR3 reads TGCAGCACGACGGGACAGGGGCACACTGAAGCTTTCTTT. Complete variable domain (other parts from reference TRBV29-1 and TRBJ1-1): SAVISQKPSRDICQRGTSLTIQCQVDSQVTMMFWYRQQPGQSLTLIATANQGSEATYESGFVIDKFPISRPNLTFSTLTVSNMSPEDSSIYLCSTTGQGHTEAFFGQGTRLTVV.

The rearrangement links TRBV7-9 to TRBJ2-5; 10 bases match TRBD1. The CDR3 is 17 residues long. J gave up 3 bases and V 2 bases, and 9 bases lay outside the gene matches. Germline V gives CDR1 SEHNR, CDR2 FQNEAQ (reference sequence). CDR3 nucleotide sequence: TGTGCCAGCAGCTTATTTGCGGGACAGGGGCACAAAGAGACCCAGTACTTC. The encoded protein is CASSLFAGQGHKETQYF. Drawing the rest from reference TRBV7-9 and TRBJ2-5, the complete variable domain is DTGVSQNPRHKITKRGQNVTFRCDPISEHNRLYWYRQTLGQGPEFLTYFQNEAQLEKSRLLSDRFSAERPKGSFSTLEIQRTEQGDSAMYLCASSLFAGQGHKETQYFGPGTRLLVL.

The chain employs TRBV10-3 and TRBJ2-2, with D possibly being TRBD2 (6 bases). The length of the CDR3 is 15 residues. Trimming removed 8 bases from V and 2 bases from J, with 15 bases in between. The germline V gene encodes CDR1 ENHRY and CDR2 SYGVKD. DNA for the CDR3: TGTGCCATCCCCAATCCGGGACTTAACACCGGGGAGCTGTTTTTT. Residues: CAIPNPGLNTGELFF.

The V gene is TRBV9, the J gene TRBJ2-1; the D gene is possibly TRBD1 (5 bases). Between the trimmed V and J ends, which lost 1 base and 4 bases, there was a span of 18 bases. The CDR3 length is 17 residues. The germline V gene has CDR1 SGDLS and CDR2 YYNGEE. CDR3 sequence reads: CASSVLPGEGVYNEQFF. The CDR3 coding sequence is TGTGCCAGCAGCGTACTTCCAGGCGAAGGGGTTTACAATGAGCAGTTCTTC.

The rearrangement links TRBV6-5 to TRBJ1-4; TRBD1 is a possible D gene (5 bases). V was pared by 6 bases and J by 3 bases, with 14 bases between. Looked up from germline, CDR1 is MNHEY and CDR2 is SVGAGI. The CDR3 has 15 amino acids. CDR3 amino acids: CASSTGGGANEKLFF. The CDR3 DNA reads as TGTGCCAGCAGCACCGGCGGAGGGGCTAATGAAAAACTGTTTTTT.

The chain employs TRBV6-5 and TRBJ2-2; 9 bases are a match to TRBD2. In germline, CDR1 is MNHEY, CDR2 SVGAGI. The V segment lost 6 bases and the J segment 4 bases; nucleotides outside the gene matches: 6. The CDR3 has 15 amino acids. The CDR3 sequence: CASSPTSGPTGELFF. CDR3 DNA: TGTGCCAGCAGCCCGACTAGCGGACCCACCGGGGAGCTGTTTTTT.

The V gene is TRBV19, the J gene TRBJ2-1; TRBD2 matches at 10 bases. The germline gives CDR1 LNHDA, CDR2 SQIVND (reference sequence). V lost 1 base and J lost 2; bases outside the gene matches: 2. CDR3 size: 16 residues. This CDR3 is CASSIVGLAAYNEQFF. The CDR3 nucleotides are TGTGCCAGTAGTATAGTCGGACTAGCGGCCTACAATGAGCAGTTCTTC.

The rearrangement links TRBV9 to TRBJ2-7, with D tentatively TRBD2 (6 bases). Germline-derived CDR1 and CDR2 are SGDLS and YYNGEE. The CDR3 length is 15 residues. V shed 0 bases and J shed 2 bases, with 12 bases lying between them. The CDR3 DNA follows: TGTGCCAGCAGCGTAGAGGGTGGGAGGCCCTACGAGCAGTACTTC. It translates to CASSVEGGRPYEQYF.

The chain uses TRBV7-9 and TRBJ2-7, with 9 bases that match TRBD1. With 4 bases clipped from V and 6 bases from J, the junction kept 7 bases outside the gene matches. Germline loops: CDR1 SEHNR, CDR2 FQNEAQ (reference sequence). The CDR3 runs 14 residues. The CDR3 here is CASSSWDRVGEQYF. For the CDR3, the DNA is TGTGCCAGCAGCTCCTGGGACAGGGTTGGCGAGCAGTACTTC.

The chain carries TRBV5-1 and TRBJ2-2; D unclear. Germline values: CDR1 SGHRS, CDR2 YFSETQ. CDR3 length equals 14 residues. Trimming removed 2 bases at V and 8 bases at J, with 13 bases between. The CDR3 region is CASSLNGESGELFF. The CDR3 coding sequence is TGCGCCAGCAGCTTAAATGGAGAATCAGGGGAGCTGTTTTTT.

The CDR3 nucleotides read TGTGCCAGCAGTTTACCGTACGGGACAGCGGGCGCCGGGGAGCTGTTTTTT. Encoded protein: CASSLPYGTAGAGELFF. The genes are TRBV27 and TRBJ2-2; D possibly corresponds to TRBD1 (7 bases). The CDR3 extends over 17 amino acids. CDR1 is MNHEY and CDR2 is SMNVEV in the germline V gene (reference sequence). V lost 2 bases, J lost 6 bases, and 19 bases lay in between.

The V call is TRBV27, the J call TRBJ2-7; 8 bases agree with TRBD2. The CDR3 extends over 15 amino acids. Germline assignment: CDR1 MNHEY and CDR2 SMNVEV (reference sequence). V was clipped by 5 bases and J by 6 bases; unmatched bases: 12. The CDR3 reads CASSPRTGGEAEQYF. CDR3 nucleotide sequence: TGTGCCAGCAGTCCCAGGACGGGAGGGGAGGCCGAGCAGTACTTC.

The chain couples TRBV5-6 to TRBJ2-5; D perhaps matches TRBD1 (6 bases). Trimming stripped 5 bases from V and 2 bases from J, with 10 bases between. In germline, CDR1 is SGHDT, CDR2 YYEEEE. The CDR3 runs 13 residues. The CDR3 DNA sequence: TGTGCCAGCAGGTATCAGGGGCAAGAGACCCAGTACTTC. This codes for CASRYQGQETQYF.

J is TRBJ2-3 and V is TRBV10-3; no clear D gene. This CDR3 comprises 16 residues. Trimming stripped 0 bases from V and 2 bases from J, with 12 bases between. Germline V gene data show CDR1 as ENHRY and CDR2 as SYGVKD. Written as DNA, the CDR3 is TGTGCCATCAGTGAGTCGGGCACAGCGTACACAGATACGCAGTATTTT. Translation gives CAISESGTAYTDTQYF.

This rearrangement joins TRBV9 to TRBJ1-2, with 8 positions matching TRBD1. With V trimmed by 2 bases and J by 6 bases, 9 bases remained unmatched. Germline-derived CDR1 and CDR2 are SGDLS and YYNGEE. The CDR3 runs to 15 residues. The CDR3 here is CASSVLQGAIDGYTF. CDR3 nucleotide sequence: TGTGCCAGCAGCGTGCTTCAGGGGGCGATTGATGGCTACACCTTC.

This CDR3 reads CASTYRHDSYEQYF. Here the CDR3 DNA reads TGTGCCAGCACTTACAGACACGACTCCTACGAGCAGTACTTC. The chain joins TRBV6-1 to TRBJ2-7, with D unresolved. V was cut by 7 bases and J by 0 bases, with 13 bases left in between. The CDR3 is 14 residues long. Germline V CDR1 and CDR2: MNHNS, SASEGT.